This TCR beta chain is from a study of T-cell memory formation after mild COVID-19. As for the study in general: The TCR clusters were mostly specific to one donor. Overall study results and limits: Most CD4+ clones that shrank were in CM and EM, while CD8+ ones turned up in EMRA.

TCR alpha and TCR beta cDNA libraries carrying sample barcodes and UMIs came from 5'RACE with constant-segment primers. Using its own MiXCR run on the 5' RACE reads, TCRdb lists one record per CDR3 protein. The top ten clones hold about 22% of a sample with hundreds of thousands of distinct CDR3 sequences, approximately 15% of them seen once. This clonotype turned up a few times. The antigen is unknown. This clonotype was sampled from a man aged 18-30 years who had mild COVID-19 (a few samples of this study predate the infection). Cell type and time point are not known. Sequencing was done on a sample of PBMCs or a T cell subset sorted from them (not recorded which).

CDR3 loop: CASSPGQGETYEQYF. The CDR3, as DNA: TGTGCCAGCTCACCGGGACAGGGGGAAACCTACGAGCAGTACTTC. This sequence joins TRBV18 and TRBJ2-7; 11 bases are shared with TRBD1. The CDR3 covers 15 residues. Germline V gene sequence: CDR1 KGHSH, CDR2 LQKENI. Trimming at V came to 3 bases and at J to 2 bases, leaving 3 bases not matched to a gene.